The 21 T cell receptor beta chains below come from one sample, sequenced in a study of Tregs in tolerant kidney transplant recipients. Only in-frame clones appear in the TCRdb table, and some are missing; sequencing was by immunoSEQ multiplex PCR. In total, the table holds about 30,000 clones. The specimen was CD8+ T cells from blood, collected before the transplant. The source of these receptors is a human donor who received a combined kidney and bone marrow transplant.

A note on this clone: The read comes to an end 3 residues before the CDR3 does, leaving the germline J gene to fill in the end. This chain uses TRBV28 with TRBJ2-7, with TRBD2 identical over 12 bases. The CDR3 is 15 amino acids. Germline trimming cut 4 bases from V and 4 bases from J; bases unmatched to any gene: 5. Per germline, CDR1 MDHEN and CDR2 SYDVKM. CDR3 in amino acids: CASSWRTSGIYEQYF. The sequenced part of the CDR3 DNA is TGTGCCAGCAGTTGGAGGACTAGCGGGATATACGAG.

Regarding this clone: The DNA ends 3 residues before the CDR3 does, and the rest of the CDR3 is filled in from the germline J gene. V gene TRBV7-9 combines with J gene TRBJ2-2; no clear D gene. V shed 0 bases and J shed 2 bases, with 7 bases lying between them. Germline-derived CDR1 and CDR2 are SEHNR and FQNEAQ (reference sequence). This CDR3 comprises 15 residues. CDR3 in amino acids: CASSLADSNTGELFF. The part of the CDR3 DNA that was read is TGTGCCAGCAGCTTAGCCGACTCCAACACCGGGGAG.

The part of the CDR3 DNA that was read is TGTGCCAGCAGCTTCGGGGGGAACACTGAA. Residues: CASSFGGNTE. The entire CDR3 is CASSFGGNTEAFF. V and J are TRBV5-5 and TRBJ1-1; tentative D call: TRBD1 (5 bases). The read comes to an end 3 residues before the CDR3 does, leaving the germline J gene to fill in the end. Germline V lookup: CDR1 SGHKS, CDR2 YYEKEE (reference sequence). V was shortened by 2 bases and J by 1 base, with 6 bases between the two germline ends. The CDR3 is 13 amino acids. Variable domain in full (rest from reference TRBV5-5 and TRBJ1-1): DAGVTQSPTHLIKTRGQQVTLRCSPISGHKSVSWYQQVLGQGPQFIFQYYEKEERGRGNFPDRFSARQFPNYSSELNVNALLLGDSALYLCASSFGGNTEAFFGQGTRLTVV.

In the case of this clone: The read comes to an end 3 residues before the CDR3 does, leaving the germline J gene to fill in the end. V and J are TRBV30 and TRBJ2-5; 14 bases align to TRBD2. CDR1 and CDR2 (germline): GTSNPN, SVGIG (reference sequence). The CDR3 covers 15 residues. V lost 2 bases to trimming and J lost 5 bases; unmatched junction nucleotides: 4. The CDR3 region is CAWSWTSGRQETQYF. The sequenced part of the CDR3 DNA is TGTGCCTGGAGTTGGACTAGCGGGAGGCAGGAGACC.

As for this clone: The read ends 3 residues early relative to the CDR3; the germline J gene fills the gap. This chain joins TRBV5-1 and TRBJ1-2; D gene ambiguous. In germline, CDR1 is SGHRS, CDR2 YFSETQ. The CDR3 is 15 residues long. Partial CDR3 DNA: TGCGCCAGCAGCTTGGTCGGCGGCGGGCTTGGAGGC. Residues: CASSLVGGGLGG. The whole CDR3 is CASSLVGGGLGGYTF.

Details on this clone: From the germline J gene comes the end of the CDR3, since the read stops 3 residues before it. The J gene is TRBJ1-1, the V gene TRBV20-1; D remains unclear. V was shortened by 0 bases and J by 2 bases, with 13 bases between the two germline ends. The CDR3 runs to 15 residues. The germline gives CDR1 DFQATT, CDR2 SNEGSKA (reference sequence). The covered CDR3 bases are TGCAGTGCTAGAGATCTAGGACTGATAAACACTGAA. Translating it yields CSARDLGLINTE. The entire CDR3 protein reads CSARDLGLINTEAFF.

On this clone itself: The CDR3 end lies 3 residues beyond the end of the read and is filled in from the germline J gene. The genes are TRBV9 and TRBJ2-5, with 10 positions matching TRBD1. The V segment lost 4 bases and the J segment 2 bases; nucleotides outside the gene matches: 8. The CDR3 consists of 16 residues. Per the germline V gene, CDR1 is SGDLS and CDR2 is YYNGEE. CDR3 DNA (partial): TGTGCCAGCAGCCTCCGACAGGGGGCAGGTCAAGAGACC. It translates to CASSLRQGAGQET. The CDR3 reads in full as CASSLRQGAGQETQYF.

Of note for this clone: The read gets to within 3 residues of the CDR3 end, and the germline J gene fills in the rest. The chain has TRBV2 and TRBJ2-7; 7 bases are a match to TRBD2. CDR1 and CDR2 from the germline V gene are SNHLY and FYNNEI. Trimming removed 4 bases from V and 0 bases from J; junction bases left unmatched: 9. This CDR3 has 16 residues. CDR3 bases read: TGTGCCAGCAGTGGGCCCCGGCGGGGGTCCTCCTACGAG. Translation gives CASSGPRRGSSYE. The complete CDR3 sequence is CASSGPRRGSSYEQYF.

Comment on this clone: The read falls 3 residues short of the CDR3 end, and the missing part is taken from the germline J gene. This chain links TRBV7-2 with TRBJ2-7, with 7 bases identical to TRBD1. This CDR3 has 15 residues. V lost 4 bases and J lost 2; bases outside the gene matches: 8. Looked up from germline, CDR1 is SGHTA and CDR2 is FQGNSA. CDR3 in amino acids: CASSSSGTEPYEQYF. The covered CDR3 bases are TGTGCCAGCAGCTCCTCCGGGACAGAACCCTACGAG.

Turning to this clone: The CDR3 is cut off 3 residues early in the read; its end comes from the germline J gene. V usage is TRBV7-9 and J usage is TRBJ2-7, with 8 bases identical to TRBD2. Per the germline V gene, CDR1 is SEHNR and CDR2 is FQNEAQ (reference sequence). After removal of 5 bases from V and 2 bases from J, the junction contained 5 bases not matched to a gene. The length of the CDR3 is 14 residues. The DNA read from the CDR3 is TGTGCCAGCAGCCCCCGGGGGGGTGCCTACGAG. Translation gives CASSPRGGAYE. The whole CDR3 sequence reads CASSPRGGAYEQYF.

A word on this clone: The read ends 3 residues shy of where the CDR3 ends; the end is completed using the germline J gene. The chain carries TRBV29-1 and TRBJ1-4, with D possibly being TRBD1 (5 bases). This CDR3 contains 14 residues. CDR1 is SQVTM, CDR2 ANQGSEA, per germline. The V end was cut by 7 bases, the J end by 7 bases, with 19 bases between. The covered CDR3 bases are TGCAGCGCGGTGTCTGGGGCCGTTGGTGAAAAA. It yields the protein CSAVSGAVGEK. The whole CDR3 region reads CSAVSGAVGEKLFF.

On this clone itself: From the germline J gene comes the end of the CDR3, since the read stops 3 residues before it. The rearrangement uses TRBV18 and TRBJ2-3, with TRBD2 matching over 12 bases. V was clipped by 3 bases and J by 2 bases; unmatched bases: 9. This CDR3 comprises 18 residues. Germline V gene lookup returns CDR1 KGHSH and CDR2 LQKENI. The CDR3: CASSPWTSGTDPTDTQYF. The part of the CDR3 DNA that was read is TGTGCCAGCTCACCTTGGACTAGCGGGACTGACCCCACAGATACG.

Turning to this clone: Read sequence stops 3 residues before the CDR3 end, and the germline J gene provides the missing end. The chain combines TRBV20-1 with TRBJ2-7; TRBD2 matches at 9 bases. Trimming took 0 bases from V and 3 from J; bases not matched to a gene: 12. The CDR3 runs to 17 residues. Germline assignment: CDR1 DFQATT and CDR2 SNEGSKA (reference sequence). CDR3 residues: CSARDLIAGVIVYEQYF. The DNA read from the CDR3 is TGCAGTGCTAGAGATCTTATAGCGGGAGTGATTGTCTACGAG.

On this clone: The CDR3 is cut off 3 residues early in the read; its end comes from the germline J gene. The V call is TRBV5-1, the J call TRBJ2-7; 9 nucleotides agree with TRBD1. Germline V lookup: CDR1 SGHRS, CDR2 YFSETQ. This CDR3 is 15 amino acids long. The trim removed 0 bases at V and 0 bases at J, leaving 1 base unmatched. CDR3 region: CASSLEGQGSYEQYF. CDR3 DNA (partial): TGCGCCAGCAGCTTGGAGGGACAGGGCTCCTACGAG.

On this clone: The DNA ends 3 residues before the CDR3 does, and the rest of the CDR3 is filled in from the germline J gene. This rearrangement joins TRBV5-4 to TRBJ1-4; the match to TRBD1 covers 7 bases. The CDR3 is 15 amino acids. Germline CDR1 is SGHNT and CDR2 is YYREEE (reference sequence). V lost 4 bases to trimming and J lost 1 base; unmatched junction nucleotides: 4. The CDR3 protein is CASSVGTETNEKLFF. The sequenced part of the CDR3 DNA is TGTGCCAGCAGCGTCGGGACAGAAACTAATGAAAAA.

As to this clone: Sequencing ends 3 residues short of the CDR3 end; the germline J gene provides the rest. V is TRBV5-1 and J is TRBJ2-7; D uncertain. Germline CDR1 and CDR2: SGHRS and YFSETQ. V was pared by 1 base and J by 6 bases, with 8 bases between. The CDR3 has 12 amino acids. CDR3 DNA, as far as it was read: TGCGCCAGCAGCTTGATCGGTGTCGAG. Encoded protein: CASSLIGVE. The whole CDR3 sequence is CASSLIGVEQYF.

Note on this clone: The CDR3 end falls 3 residues outside the read, so it is completed with the germline J gene. The rearrangement uses TRBV7-9 and TRBJ2-7, with TRBD1 matching over 9 bases. J lost 3 bases, V lost 5 bases, and 5 bases had no gene match. The CDR3 runs 14 residues. CDR1 SEHNR and CDR2 FQNEAQ come from the germline V gene (reference sequence). The covered CDR3 bases are TGTGCCAGCAGCCGGACAGGGGAGAACTACGAG. It is translated as CASSRTGENYE. The whole CDR3 sequence is CASSRTGENYEQYF.

The CDR3 bases that were read are TGTGCCAGTAGGGGGGGTGAG. This gives the protein CASRGGE. The full CDR3 protein is CASRGGEQFF. The chain has TRBV19 and TRBJ2-1; a possible D gene is TRBD2 (6 bases). The read gets to within 3 residues of the CDR3 end, and the germline J gene fills in the rest. V was pared by 6 bases and J by 9 bases, with 6 bases between. Germline CDR1 is LNHDA and CDR2 is SQIVND (reference sequence). CDR3 length equals 10 residues.

As to this clone: The sequence runs out 3 residues before the end of the CDR3; the remainder is reconstructed from the germline J gene. The rearrangement links TRBV19 to TRBJ2-1; TRBD2 agrees at 7 bases. The CDR3 is 15 amino acids. V was clipped by 3 bases and J by 0 bases; unmatched bases: 2. The germline gives CDR1 LNHDA, CDR2 SQIVND (reference sequence). CDR3 sequence: CASSMGGSSYNEQFF. The covered CDR3 bases are TGTGCCAGTAGTATGGGCGGGAGCTCCTACAATGAG.

As to this clone: From the germline J gene comes the end of the CDR3, since the read stops 3 residues before it. The rearrangement uses TRBV27 and TRBJ2-5, with 7 bases fitting TRBD2. Trimming removed 4 bases from V and 4 bases from J; junction bases left unmatched: 3. The CDR3 consists of 13 residues. The germline V gene has CDR1 MNHEY and CDR2 SMNVEV (reference sequence). The CDR3: CASSSGLPETQYF. The CDR3 DNA, read in part, is TGTGCCAGCAGTTCGGGACTACCAGAGACC.

With respect to this clone: The missing CDR3 end, 3 residues past where the read stops, is filled in from the germline J gene. The chain employs TRBV19 and TRBJ1-1, with 7 bases fitting TRBD1. V lost 6 bases and J lost 3; bases outside the gene matches: 7. CDR1 and CDR2 (germline): LNHDA, SQIVND (reference sequence). This CDR3 contains 14 residues. This chain's CDR3 is CASRMRGRDTEAFF. The CDR3 DNA, read in part, is TGTGCCAGTAGGATGAGGGGGCGGGACACTGAA.